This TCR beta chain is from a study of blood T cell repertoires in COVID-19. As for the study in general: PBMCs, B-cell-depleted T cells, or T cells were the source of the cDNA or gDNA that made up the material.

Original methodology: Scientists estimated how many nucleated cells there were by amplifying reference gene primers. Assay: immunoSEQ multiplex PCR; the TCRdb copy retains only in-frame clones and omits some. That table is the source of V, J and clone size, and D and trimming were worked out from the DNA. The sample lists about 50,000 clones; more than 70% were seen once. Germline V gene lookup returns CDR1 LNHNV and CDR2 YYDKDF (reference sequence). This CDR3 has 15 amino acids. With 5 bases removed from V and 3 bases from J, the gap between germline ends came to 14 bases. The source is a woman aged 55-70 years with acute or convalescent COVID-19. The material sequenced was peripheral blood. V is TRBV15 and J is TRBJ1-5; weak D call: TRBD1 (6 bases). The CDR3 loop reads CATSVDKGVNQPQHF. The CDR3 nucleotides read TGTGCCACCAGCGTCGACAAGGGGGTCAATCAGCCCCAGCATTTT. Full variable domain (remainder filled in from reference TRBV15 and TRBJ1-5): DAMVIQNPRYQVTQFGKPVTLSCSQTLNHNVMYWYQQKSSQAPKLLFHYYDKDFNNEADTPDNFQSRRPNTSFCFLDIRSPGLGDTAMYLCATSVDKGVNQPQHFGDGTRLSIL.